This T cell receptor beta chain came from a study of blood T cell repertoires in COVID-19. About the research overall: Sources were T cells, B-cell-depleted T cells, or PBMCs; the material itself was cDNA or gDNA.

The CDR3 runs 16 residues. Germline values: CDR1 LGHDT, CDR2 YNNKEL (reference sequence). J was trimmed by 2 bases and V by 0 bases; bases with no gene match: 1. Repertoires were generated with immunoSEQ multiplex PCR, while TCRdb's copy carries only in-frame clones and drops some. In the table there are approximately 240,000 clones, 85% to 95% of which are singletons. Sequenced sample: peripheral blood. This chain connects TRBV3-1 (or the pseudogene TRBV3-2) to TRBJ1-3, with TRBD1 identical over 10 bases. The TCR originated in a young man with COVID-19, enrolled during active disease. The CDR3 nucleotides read TGTGCCAGCAGCCAAGAAGGACAGGGGGCTGGAAACACCATATATTTT. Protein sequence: CASSQEGQGAGNTIYF.